Listed below are T cell receptor beta chains from one sample, sequenced in a study of blood T cell repertoires in COVID-19. The data were produced by immunoSEQ multiplex PCR, yet TCRdb's version contains in-frame clones alone and is incomplete. This sample carries around 40,000 clones, about 85% of them seen once, and the ten largest clones take roughly an eighth. Sequenced material: peripheral blood. These receptors were obtained from a human donor in a cohort sampled during active COVID-19. The CDR3 runs from the conserved cysteine through the conserved F or W. The D gene is left open where the match is weak. Expanded clones get a size class; other rows say once, few or many, or leave the size out.

V gene	D gene	clone size	J gene	CDR3 DNA	CDR3 protein
TRBV29-1	TRBD1	.	TRBJ2-7	TGCAGCGTTGACGGTGGGACAGGGGGTTACGAGCAGTACTTC	CSVDGGTGGYEQYF
TRBV10-2	TRBD2	.	TRBJ2-7	TGCGCCAGCAGTGAGTCGGCAGGGACGGGGGGCGAGCAGTACTTC	CASSESAGTGGEQYF
TRBV7-9	.	.	TRBJ1-1	TGTGCCAGCAGCTTAGAAGGAGGCACTGAAGCTTTCTTT	CASSLEGGTEAFF
TRBV6-5	.	.	TRBJ1-2	TGTGCCAGCAGGTCAACGGGGAAAGTTGGCTACACCTTC	CASRSTGKVGYTF
TRBV7-6	TRBD1	.	TRBJ2-7	TGTGCCAGCAGCTTGCGGCCCCCAACAGGGGGCGACCACGAGCAGTACTTC	CASSLRPPTGGDHEQYF
TRBV5-4	TRBD2	.	TRBJ2-1	TGTGCCAGCAGCTTAGGGACTAGCGGATACAATGAGCAGTTCTTC	CASSLGTSGYNEQFF
TRBV7-2	.	.	TRBJ1-5	TGTGCCAGCAGCTTAGGGAGGGGAGCTCAGCCCCAGCATTTT	CASSLGRGAQPQHF
TRBV2	.	.	TRBJ2-5	TGTGCCAGCAGTGAAGCTCCGGGAGTGACCCAGTACTTC	CASSEAPGVTQYF
TRBV7-9	.	.	TRBJ1-4	TGTGCCAGCACCTCCGGTAGAACTAATGAAAAACTGTTTTTT	CASTSGRTNEKLFF
TRBV6-1	.	.	TRBJ1-2	TGTGCCAGCAGTGAATGGCAGGGAGGGTATGGCTACACCTTC	CASSEWQGGYGYTF
TRBV2	TRBD2	.	TRBJ2-3	TGTGCCAGCAGTCCTAGCGGGAGGGATACGCAGTATTTT	CASSPSGRDTQYF
TRBV19	TRBD2	.	TRBJ2-5	TGTGCCAGTAGTATCGGACTAGCGGGGAACCAAGAGACCCAGTACTTC	CASSIGLAGNQETQYF
TRBV7-2	.	.	TRBJ1-5	TGTGCCAGCAGCTTACAGGGTTATAGCAATCAGCCCCAGCATTTT	CASSLQGYSNQPQHF
TRBV19	TRBD1	once	TRBJ1-4	TGTGCCACCCCCGGGGGACAGCCTAATGAAAAACTGTTTTTT	CATPGGQPNEKLFF
TRBV2	.	.	TRBJ2-7	TGTGCCAGCAGTGAAAATTCTCAGGGGATGCAGTACTTC	CASSENSQGMQYF
TRBV3-1/TRBV3-2	.	.	TRBJ2-3	TGTGCCAGCAGCCACACCCGCCGTCCGCAGAGCACAGATACGCAGTATTTT	CASSHTRRPQSTDTQYF
TRBV7-3	.	.	TRBJ2-3	TGTGCCAGCAGCTTAATGGGCAGCACAGATACGCAGTATTTT	CASSLMGSTDTQYF
TRBV6-5	TRBD2	.	TRBJ2-3	TGTGCCAGCTTAGCGGGGGGCACAGATACGCAGTATTTT	CASLAGGTDTQYF
TRBV5-1	TRBD1	.	TRBJ1-1	TGCGCCAGCAGCTTGGAGGTGACAGGGGGTGTCACTGAAGCTTTCTTT	CASSLEVTGGVTEAFF
TRBV6-6	TRBD1	.	TRBJ1-2	TGTGCCTCCTGTCGACAGGGACGATTGGACTATGGCTACACCTTC	CASCRQGRLDYGYTF
TRBV7-6	.	once	TRBJ1-6	TGTGCCAGCAGCTTAGGGTTGGGGGGGACTAATTCACCCCTCCACTTT	CASSLGLGGTNSPLHF
TRBV6-6	.	.	TRBJ1-1	TGTGCCAGCAGCAGACAGAACACTGAAGCTTTCTTT	CASSRQNTEAFF
TRBV7-5	.	.	TRBJ1-1	TGTGTCAGAGGGGGACAGCTGAACACTGAAGCTTTCTTT	CVRGGQLNTEAFF
TRBV7-8	.	.	TRBJ1-5	TGTGCCAGCAGCGAGGGAGGGGGGCTGTTGAGCAATCAGCCCCAGCATTTT	CASSEGGGLLSNQPQHF
TRBV9	.	.	TRBJ2-5	TGTGCCAGCAGCGTTCAGGGATCACAAGAGACCCAGTACTTC	CASSVQGSQETQYF
TRBV4-1	.	.	TRBJ1-5	TGCGCCAGCAGCCAAATAGCAGGGGTTCGAGGCAATCAGCCCCAGCATTTT	CASSQIAGVRGNQPQHF
TRBV7-6	.	.	TRBJ1-1	TGTGCCAGCAGCTCATCGAGGGAGAAAACTGAAGCTTTCTTT	CASSSSREKTEAFF
TRBV5-4	TRBD1	.	TRBJ2-2	TGTGCCAGCAGCCCGGGACAGGGTGCCACCGGGGAGCTGTTTTTT	CASSPGQGATGELFF
TRBV2	TRBD2	.	TRBJ2-7	TGTGCCAGCAGTAGCGGGGGGGCCGGGCAGTACTTC	CASSSGGAGQYF
TRBV7-8	.	.	TRBJ2-1	TGTGCCAGCAGCTTAGCGGGTAGGAGTGATGAGCAGTTCTTC	CASSLAGRSDEQFF
TRBV2	TRBD1	.	TRBJ1-1	TGTGCCAGCAGGATTAGGGGACAGGGATCGGGCACTGAAGCTTTCTTT	CASRIRGQGSGTEAFF
TRBV3-1/TRBV3-2	TRBD1	.	TRBJ2-3	TGTGCCAGCAGCCGAGCCCAGGGGGCGGGCACAGATACGCAGTATTTT	CASSRAQGAGTDTQYF
TRBV5-5	TRBD1	.	TRBJ1-5	TGTGCCAGCAGCATACTCGCAGGGGGAGGTCAGCCCCAGCATTTT	CASSILAGGGQPQHF
TRBV5-1	.	.	TRBJ2-1	TGCGCCAGCAGCTTGGTTGGGGGGACCTACAATGAGCAGTTCTTC	CASSLVGGTYNEQFF
TRBV9	.	.	TRBJ2-2	TGTGCCAGCAGCGCGAACGACATCCACACCGGGGAGCTGTTTTTT	CASSANDIHTGELFF
TRBV7-9	.	.	TRBJ1-1	TGTGCCAGCAGCTTCGGCCAGGCGAACACTGAAGCTTTCTTT	CASSFGQANTEAFF
TRBV10-3	.	.	TRBJ2-7	TGTGCCATCAGTGAGTCGGGAAGGGGCTACGAGCAGTACTTC	CAISESGRGYEQYF
TRBV11-3	TRBD1	.	TRBJ2-5	TGTGCCAGCAGCTGGGGACAGGGGGTAGGGGTGGCAGAGACCCAGTACTTC	CASSWGQGVGVAETQYF
TRBV3-1/TRBV3-2	.	.	TRBJ2-1	TGTGCCAGCAGCCAAGATCCGGAGCTAGCCCCGGGGGAGCAGTTCTTC	CASSQDPELAPGEQFF
TRBV29-1	TRBD1	once	TRBJ1-4	TGCAGCGTCGGACAGGGAGGAGAAAAACTGTTTTTT	CSVGQGGEKLFF
TRBV10-2	TRBD2	.	TRBJ2-3	TGCGCCAGCAGTGGAGGAGTGCGGGGGGCCTTGGGGTATACGCAGTATTTT	CASSGGVRGALGYTQYF
TRBV5-1	.	.	TRBJ1-5	TGCGCCAGCAGCACAGGACAGCACAATCAGCCCCAGCATTTT	CASSTGQHNQPQHF
TRBV10-2	.	once	TRBJ1-5	TGCGCCAGCAGTGAATGGGGGGATCAGCCCCAGCATTTT	CASSEWGDQPQHF
TRBV5-1	.	.	TRBJ2-5	TGCGCCAGCAGCTTGGTAGCTTGGGAGACCCAGTACTTC	CASSLVAWETQYF
TRBV12-5	.	.	TRBJ2-3	TGTGCTAGTGGTCTCAGGCTCACAGATACGCAGTATTTT	CASGLRLTDTQYF
TRBV5-1	TRBD1	.	TRBJ2-3	TGCGCCAGCAGCCGGGGGACAGGGGCACAAGATACGCAGTATTTT	CASSRGTGAQDTQYF
TRBV3-1/TRBV3-2	TRBD1	.	TRBJ2-1	TGTGCCAGCAGCCTGACAGGGATCAATGAGCAGTTCTTC	CASSLTGINEQFF
TRBV5-5	.	.	TRBJ1-3	TGTGCCAGCAGCTTGGCCGGGGTTGGTGGAAACACCATATATTTT	CASSLAGVGGNTIYF
TRBV27	.	.	TRBJ2-1	TGTGCCAGCAGTCCCCGGCGGTCGGTAGGCCCCAATGAGCAGTTCTTC	CASSPRRSVGPNEQFF